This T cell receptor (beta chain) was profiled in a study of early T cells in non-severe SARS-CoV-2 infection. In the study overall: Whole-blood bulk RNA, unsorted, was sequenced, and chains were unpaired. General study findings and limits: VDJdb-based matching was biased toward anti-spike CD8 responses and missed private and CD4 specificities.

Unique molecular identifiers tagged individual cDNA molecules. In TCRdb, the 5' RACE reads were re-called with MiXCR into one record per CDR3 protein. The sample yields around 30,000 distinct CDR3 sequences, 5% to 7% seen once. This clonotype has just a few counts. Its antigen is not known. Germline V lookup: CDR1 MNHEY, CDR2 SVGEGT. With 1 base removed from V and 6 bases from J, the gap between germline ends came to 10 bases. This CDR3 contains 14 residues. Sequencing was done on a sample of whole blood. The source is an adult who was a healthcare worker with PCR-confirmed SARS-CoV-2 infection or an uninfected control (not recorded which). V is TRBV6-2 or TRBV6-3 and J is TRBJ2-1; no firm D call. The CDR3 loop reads CASSYLASSNEQFF. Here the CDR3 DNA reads TGTGCCAGCAGTTACTTGGCCAGCTCCAATGAGCAGTTCTTC.